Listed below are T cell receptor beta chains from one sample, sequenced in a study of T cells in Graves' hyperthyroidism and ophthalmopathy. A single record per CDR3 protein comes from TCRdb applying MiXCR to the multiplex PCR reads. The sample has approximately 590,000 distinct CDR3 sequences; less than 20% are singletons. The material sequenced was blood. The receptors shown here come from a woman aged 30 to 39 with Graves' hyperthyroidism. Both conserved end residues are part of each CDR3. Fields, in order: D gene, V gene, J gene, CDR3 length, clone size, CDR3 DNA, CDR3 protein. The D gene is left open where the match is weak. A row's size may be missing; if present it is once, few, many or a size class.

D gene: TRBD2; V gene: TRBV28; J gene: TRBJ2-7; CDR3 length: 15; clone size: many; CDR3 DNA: TGTGCCAGCAGGAGCCTGCGGGAGGCCTCCTACGAGCAGTACTTC; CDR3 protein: CASRSLREASYEQYF
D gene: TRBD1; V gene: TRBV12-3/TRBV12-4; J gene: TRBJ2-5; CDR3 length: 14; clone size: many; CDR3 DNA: TGTGCCAGCACCCAGAACAGGGGAGACGAGACCCAGTACTTC; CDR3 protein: CASTQNRGDETQYF
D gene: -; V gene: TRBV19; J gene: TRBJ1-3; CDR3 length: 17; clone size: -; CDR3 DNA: TGTGCCAGTAGTATCCCTGACACCCGAATCTCTGGAAACACCATATATTTT; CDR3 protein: CASSIPDTRISGNTIYF
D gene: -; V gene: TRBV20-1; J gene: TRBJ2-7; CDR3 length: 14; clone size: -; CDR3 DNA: TGCAGTGCTAGTTCCGCCGCAGGGCCCTACGAGCAGTACTTC; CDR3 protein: CSASSAAGPYEQYF
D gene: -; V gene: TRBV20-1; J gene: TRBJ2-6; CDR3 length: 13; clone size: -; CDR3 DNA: TGCAGTGCCCCCTCCTCTGGGGCCAACGTCCTGACTTTC; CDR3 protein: CSAPSSGANVLTF
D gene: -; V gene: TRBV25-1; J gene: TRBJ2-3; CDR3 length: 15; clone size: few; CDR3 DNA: TGTGCCAGCGCCCGTCCGGGCTCCAGCACAGATACGCAGTATTTT; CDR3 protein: CASARPGSSTDTQYF
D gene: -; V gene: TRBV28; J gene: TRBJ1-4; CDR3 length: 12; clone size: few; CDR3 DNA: TGTGCCAGCAGTTTCTCGCCCGAAAAACTGTTTTTT; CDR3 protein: CASSFSPEKLFF
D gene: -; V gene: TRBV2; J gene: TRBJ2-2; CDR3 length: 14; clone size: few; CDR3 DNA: TGTGCCTGTAGGGGGGGGGTGTTTACCGGGGAGCTGTTTTTT; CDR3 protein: CACRGGVFTGELFF
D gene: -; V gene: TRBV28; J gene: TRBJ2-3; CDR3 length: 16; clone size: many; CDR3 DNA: TGTGCCAGCACCCTTCCTCTGGGTACCGGAACAGATACGCAGTATTTT; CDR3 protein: CASTLPLGTGTDTQYF
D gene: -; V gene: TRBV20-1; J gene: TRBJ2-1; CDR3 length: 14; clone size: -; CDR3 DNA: TGCGGTGCTAGAGAAGCGGTAGTCTACAATGAGCAGTTCTTC; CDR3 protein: CGAREAVVYNEQFF
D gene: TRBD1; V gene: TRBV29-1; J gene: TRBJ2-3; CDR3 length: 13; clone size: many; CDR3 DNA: TGCAGCGTCACCGGGACAGACACAGATACGCAGTATTTT; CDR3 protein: CSVTGTDTDTQYF
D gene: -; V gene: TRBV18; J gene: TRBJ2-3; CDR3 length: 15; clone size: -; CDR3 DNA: TGTGCCAGCTCACCACCACGGACAAACACAGATACGCAGTATTTT; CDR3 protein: CASSPPRTNTDTQYF
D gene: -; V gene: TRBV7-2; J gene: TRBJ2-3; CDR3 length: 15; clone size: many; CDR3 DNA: TGTGCCAGCAGCTTAGTGGGCGTAGGTCAGGATACGCAGTATTTT; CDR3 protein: CASSLVGVGQDTQYF
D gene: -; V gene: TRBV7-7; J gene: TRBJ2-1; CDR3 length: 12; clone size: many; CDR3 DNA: TGTGCCAGCAGCCACAGGGGGGGCGAGCAGTTCTTC; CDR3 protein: CASSHRGGEQFF
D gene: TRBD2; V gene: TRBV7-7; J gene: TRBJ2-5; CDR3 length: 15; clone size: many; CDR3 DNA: TGTGCTAGCAGCTTAGCGGGTGGGAGTGGTGAGACCCAGTACTTC; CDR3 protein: CASSLAGGSGETQYF
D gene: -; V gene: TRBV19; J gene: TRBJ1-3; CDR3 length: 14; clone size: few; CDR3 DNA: TGTGCCAGTTCCATGCAGTACTCTGGAAACACCATATATTTT; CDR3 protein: CASSMQYSGNTIYF
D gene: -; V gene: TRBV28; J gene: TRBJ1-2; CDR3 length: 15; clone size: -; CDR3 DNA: TGTGCCAGCAGTTCCCGCAGACAGGACCCCTATGGCTACACCTTC; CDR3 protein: CASSSRRQDPYGYTF
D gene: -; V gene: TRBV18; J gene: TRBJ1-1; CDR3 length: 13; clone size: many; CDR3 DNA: TGTGCCAGCTCACCACCGCACGGACATGAAGCTTTCTTT; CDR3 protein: CASSPPHGHEAFF
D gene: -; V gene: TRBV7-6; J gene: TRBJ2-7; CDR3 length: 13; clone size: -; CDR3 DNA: TGTGCCAGCAGCCGAGGGAGTCAATACGAGCAGTACTTC; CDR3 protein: CASSRGSQYEQYF
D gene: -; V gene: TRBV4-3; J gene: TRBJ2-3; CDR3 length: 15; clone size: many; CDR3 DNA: TGCGCCAGCAGCCAAGAGGACATCATCACAGATACGCAGTATTTT; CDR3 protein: CASSQEDIITDTQYF
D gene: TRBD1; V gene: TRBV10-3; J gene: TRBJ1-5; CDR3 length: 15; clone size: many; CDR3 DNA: TGTGCCATCAGTGAAGCAGGGGGGGTAAATCAGCCCCAGCATTTT; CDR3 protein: CAISEAGGVNQPQHF
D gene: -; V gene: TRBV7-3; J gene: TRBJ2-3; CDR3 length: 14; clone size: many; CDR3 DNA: TGTGCCAGCAGCCCCGGGACTTCCGGAGATACGCAGTATTTT; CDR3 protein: CASSPGTSGDTQYF
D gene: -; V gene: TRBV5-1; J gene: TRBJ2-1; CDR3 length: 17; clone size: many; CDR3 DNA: TGCGCCAGCAGCTTGGCTCCGCTAGACTACTCCTACAATGAGCAGTTCTTC; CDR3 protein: CASSLAPLDYSYNEQFF
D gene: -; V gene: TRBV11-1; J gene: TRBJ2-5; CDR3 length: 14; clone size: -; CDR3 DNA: TGTGCCAGCAGCTTGGGGGCTTCGGGGGAGACCCAGTACTTC; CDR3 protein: CASSLGASGETQYF
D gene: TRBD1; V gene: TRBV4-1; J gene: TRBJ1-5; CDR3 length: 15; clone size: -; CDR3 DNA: TGCGCCAGCAGCCAACCGTCGACAGGGAGACAGCCCCAGCATTTT; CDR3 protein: CASSQPSTGRQPQHF
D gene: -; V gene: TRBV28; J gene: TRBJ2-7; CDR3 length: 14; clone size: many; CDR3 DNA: TGTGCCAGCACCCGAGTAGAGAGATTCTACGAGCAGTACTTC; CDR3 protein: CASTRVERFYEQYF